This T cell receptor (beta chain) originates from a study of shared clonotypes between healthy human individuals (dated by TCRdb to 2020 to 2021). Looking at the study overall: Two women and a few men aged 18 to 49 years were included in the cohort. To increase sequencing depth and limit assay-specific biases, TCR repertoire library preparation and sequencing were carried out by different laboratories using diverse techniques. Between about 0.85 and 9.5 billion PBMCs per donor were obtained by leukapheresis. Per donor, three plates each were used for CD4 naive and CD4 memory, two for CD8 naive, and one for CD8 memory. To estimate repertoire size and how much clonotype sharing occurs between individuals, the study deeply sequenced the blood TCR repertoires of five healthy adults. The research as a whole found: Based on pairwise subsampling, the degree of clonotype sharing among donors was expected to be affected by sequencing depth. Sampling was restricted to blood, and TCR repertoires in tissue are likely to differ from TCR repertoires in blood. Around 5% of naive CD4, 3% to 3.5% of naive CD8, roughly 2.4% of memory CD4, and around 0.42% of memory CD8 clonotypes were shared across four donors. The genetic and exposure-history diversity represented was limited by the small number of donors. Estimated clonotype richness was generally larger for naive than for memory subsets. Clonotypes shared by all four sorted-subset donors showed higher generation probabilities than non-shared clonotypes. Even with the large sequencing depth, rarefaction of the sorted-subset datasets indicated that sequencing was incomplete.

Its CDR3 holds 14 amino acids, cysteine through phenylalanine. The retained sequence is limited to the CDR3, 42 bases, with the frame set at the first base. Germline trimming amounts to 8 bases on V and 10 bases on J, with 12 as the count of junction bases outside the gene matches. The germline V gene gives CDR1 as MNHEY and CDR2 as SVGAGI. Using the deep immunoSEQ assay, TCR CDR3 regions were amplified from genomic DNA by multiplex PCR. Extracted genomic DNA from each cell subset was spread evenly across all wells of several immunoSEQ 96-well plates, with each plate serving as a replicate. For sorted subsets, approximately 200 ng of genomic DNA, equivalent to roughly 30,000 T cell genomes, went into each replicate PCR. The purified libraries were quantified using a Qubit 3.0 fluorometer, sized with a Bioanalyzer 2100, and then quantified again using the KAPA Library Quantification kit. A separate single-read 150-cycle Illumina NextSeq 550 flow cell was used to sequence each immunoSEQ 96-well plate. The original methods were these. Because the immunoSEQ output included only junctional sequences and no quality scores, the filtering could not be the same as the filtering used for full-length reads. To assign V/J genes and CDR3, sequences were annotated against IMGT germline references using PyIR, a Python wrapper for IgBLAST v1.9. Reads with weak V/J assignments (E-value above 1e-6), missing CDR3, stop codons, out-of-frame junctions, or ambiguous translated residues were removed. V3J clonotypes were defined by identical inferred V gene, J gene, and CDR3 amino acid sequence. Percentage overlap between repertoires was computed as shared unique clonotypes divided by the size of the smaller repertoire. Three approaches were used to assess repertoire richness: RTK rarefaction, the Chao1 estimator, and Recon v2.1 estimates of unobserved clonotypes. Generation probabilities for all TCRbeta clonotypes obtained by the gDNA method from a few donors were computed using OLGA. In TCRdb, the immuneACCESS table is reduced to in-frame sequences with V and J assigned. These tables do not hold every clone; where another copy was compared, an unresolved V gene accounts for under half, and the others remain unexplained. V, J and clone size were drawn from that table, and D and trimming were deduced from the DNA. The sample has roughly 2.1 million clones on record, roughly 91% of them singletons. Clones ranked in the top ten supply more than 1.5% of the sample.

Turning to this clone: It has no known antigen specificity. No qualities accompany the bases; no much larger clone lies one base away.

CD8 naive samples were obtained by positive selection for CCR7 among CD45RO-negative cells, yielding a CD45RA+CCR7+ population from which TemRA cells were excluded. Healthy HIV-negative adults with no recently reported acute infections or vaccinations were included as donors. All donors were Caucasian adults living in Nashville, Tennessee, USA. Blood was collected by leukapheresis, and PBMCs were isolated by Ficoll-Histopaque density gradient centrifugation and then cryopreserved in liquid nitrogen vapor phase. Analytical flow cytometry was used to check the purity and quantity of every magnetically sorted T cell population. Each sorted fraction had its genomic DNA isolated and then quantified by UV absorbance on a Nanodrop 2000c.

Sequenced sample: naive CD8+ T cells from PBMCs. The sample's cell subset or site label, in plain terms: CD45RA+CCR7+. The receptor chain draws on TRBV6-5 and TRBJ1-4; 8 bases in between match TRBD1. The sequence derives from a man between 18 and 29 years old in good health. Some clones in this sample may be carry-over from other donors' samples. CDR3 region: CASAPTGEFLKLFF. The sequence in DNA is TGTGCCAGCGCCCCGACAGGGGAGTTTTTAAAACTGTTTTTT.